These 13 T cell receptor beta chains were all obtained from the same sample, sequenced in a study of T cell repertoires in cytomegalovirus infection. The antigens of these receptors remain unknown. MiXCR was run by TCRdb on the reads, yielding one entry per CDR3 protein. The table includes more than 250,000 distinct CDR3 sequences, 25% detected once. Sequenced material: cultured PBMCs, taken from culture after CMV antigen stimulation. The receptors here all came from a human donor in good health (CMV status not recorded). Some clones in this sample may be carry-over from other donors' samples.

The V and J genes are TRBV20-1 and TRBJ2-7; perhaps TRBD1 as D (6 bases). The CDR3 is 14 residues long. V was cut by 1 base and J by 3 bases, with 13 bases left in between. Germline V gene sequence: CDR1 DFQATT, CDR2 SNEGSKA (reference sequence). CDR3 amino acids: CSARVLDSLYEQYF. In DNA form, the CDR3 reads TGCAGTGCTAGAGTTTTGGACAGCCTCTACGAGCAGTACTTC.

The table lists this clonotype with a few counts. V gene TRBV6-5 combines with J gene TRBJ2-7; TRBD1 aligns across 8 bases. Looked up from germline, CDR1 is MNHEY and CDR2 is SVGAGI. The CDR3 runs 14 residues. Trimming cost V 5 bases and J 0 bases; bases outside gene matches: 3. The CDR3 nucleotides read TGTGCCAGCAGTCGACAGGGGCCCTCCTACGAGCAGTACTTC. Translated: CASSRQGPSYEQYF.

This clonotype was counted only a few times. The rearrangement joins TRBV19 to TRBJ1-3; TRBD1 agrees at 7 bases. This CDR3 spans 14 amino acids. The trim removed 7 bases at V and 0 bases at J, leaving 3 bases unmatched. Germline CDR1 LNHDA, CDR2 SQIVND (reference sequence). The CDR3 DNA sequence: TGTGCCAGTAAGGGGGCCTACTCTGGAAACACCATATATTTT. Amino acid sequence: CASKGAYSGNTIYF.

This clonotype was seen at least ten times. The V and J genes are TRBV7-2 and TRBJ2-3; unclear D gene. The CDR3 is made up of 15 amino acids. Trimming took off 1 base at V and 2 bases at J, with 10 bases between the two ends. CDR1 SGHTA and CDR2 FQGNSA come from the germline V gene. CDR3 amino acids: CASSLVSVATDTQYF. The CDR3 DNA is TGTGCCAGCAGCTTAGTCTCAGTAGCCACAGATACGCAGTATTTT.

This clonotype has a count of ten or more. The V gene is TRBV7-9, the J gene TRBJ1-2; 9 nucleotides agree with TRBD1. In germline, CDR1 is SEHNR, CDR2 FQNEAQ (reference sequence). V lost 5 bases and J lost 4; bases outside the gene matches: 5. The CDR3 sequence is 14 residues long. CDR3 amino acids: CASSLQGAGYGYTF. The CDR3 region has the DNA TGTGCCAGCAGCCTACAGGGGGCCGGCTATGGCTACACCTTC.

J is TRBJ1-1 and V is TRBV28; 7 nucleotides align to TRBD1. Germline CDR1 reads MDHEN; CDR2 reads SYDVKM. CDR3 length: 15 amino acids. J gave up 0 bases and V 0 bases, and 1 base lay outside the gene matches. CDR3 in amino acids: CASSLWDRMNTEAFF. Here the CDR3 DNA reads TGTGCCAGCAGTTTATGGGACAGGATGAACACTGAAGCTTTCTTT.

V gene TRBV6-2 or TRBV6-3 combines with J gene TRBJ2-7; tentative D call: TRBD2 (5 bases). V was clipped by 10 bases and J by 2 bases, with 18 bases between them. Germline loops: CDR1 MNHEY, CDR2 SVGEGT. This CDR3 has 14 amino acids. For the CDR3, the DNA is TGTGCCACCCATACGAGAGGGAGCACCTACGAGCAGTACGTC. Its translation: CATHTRGSTYEQYV.

The chain joins TRBV6-5 to TRBJ2-3, with a weak D call TRBD2 (6 bases). CDR3 length: 16 residues. Trimming left V 0 bases short and J 4 bases short, with 14 bases between. Germline V CDR1 and CDR2: MNHEY, SVGAGI. The CDR3 nucleotides read TGTGCCAGCAGTTACTCCGGCGGGACGGGAGCAGATACGCAGTATTTT. This gives the protein CASSYSGGTGADTQYF.

V and J are TRBV6-2 or TRBV6-3 and TRBJ2-3; D may be TRBD2 (5 bases). Trimming left V 6 bases short and J 6 bases short, with 13 bases between. This CDR3 spans 13 amino acids. Germline V gives CDR1 MNHEY, CDR2 SVGEGT. The CDR3 bases are TGTGCCAGCAGATCGGGCTCGGGGGATACGCAGTATTTT. As protein: CASRSGSGDTQYF.

This chain links TRBV7-2 with TRBJ2-5, with TRBD1 matching over 7 bases. This CDR3 is built from 15 residues. The germline gives CDR1 SGHTA, CDR2 FQGNSA. With V trimmed by 1 base and J by 5 bases, 7 bases remained unmatched. The CDR3 region is CASSLDRGIVETQYF. The CDR3 bases are TGTGCCAGCAGCTTAGACAGGGGTATCGTGGAGACCCAGTACTTC.

This clonotype was counted a few times. The V gene is TRBV12-3 or TRBV12-4, the J gene TRBJ2-3; TRBD2 aligns across 8 bases. The CDR3 spans 14 residues. Unmatched junction bases numbered 8, after V lost 7 bases and J lost 5 bases. CDR3: CASTLGGAVDTQYF. CDR3 in DNA: TGTGCCAGCACCCTCGGGGGGGCGGTAGATACGCAGTATTTT.

This clonotype was detected many times. The chain uses TRBV7-2 and TRBJ2-1; 9 nucleotides align to TRBD2. This CDR3 is built from 17 residues. CDR1 is SGHTA, CDR2 FQGNSA, per germline. V gave up 2 bases and J gave up 1 base; unmatched junction bases: 6. The CDR3 coding sequence is TGTGCCAGCAGCTTAAAGGCGGGAGGGCCATCCTACAATGAGCAGTTCTTC. This gives the protein CASSLKAGGPSYNEQFF.

The chain joins TRBV6-2 or TRBV6-3 to TRBJ2-7; possibly TRBD1 or TRBD2 for D (5 bases each). V lost 2 bases and J lost 0, with 11 bases in between. The germline gives CDR1 MNHEY, CDR2 SVGEGT. The CDR3 runs to 15 residues. CDR3: CASSYHGASSYEQYF. Here the CDR3 DNA reads TGTGCCAGCAGTTACCACGGGGCCAGCTCCTACGAGCAGTACTTC.